One sample yielded the 8 T cell receptor beta chains listed below, sequenced in a study of early T cells in non-severe SARS-CoV-2 infection. TCRdb reanalysed the 5' RACE reads using MiXCR and keeps one entry per CDR3 protein. The sample has about 36,000 distinct CDR3 sequences, around 6.5% seen once. The material was whole blood, obtained at baseline. These receptors all stem from an adult who was a healthcare worker with PCR-confirmed SARS-CoV-2 infection or an uninfected control (not recorded which).

This clonotype was seen a handful of times. The genes are TRBV5-4 and TRBJ2-3; TRBD2 might be the D (5 bases). Trimming took off 1 base at V and 6 bases at J, with 15 bases between the two ends. The CDR3 sequence is 15 residues long. CDR1 is SGHNT and CDR2 is YYREEE in the germline V gene (reference sequence). Here the CDR3 reads CASSLLSSGGDTQYF. Here the CDR3 DNA reads TGTGCCAGCAGCTTGTTGAGTTCCGGCGGGGATACGCAGTATTTT.

This clonotype has a count of ten or more. This chain links TRBV4-1 with TRBJ2-1, with 10 positions matching TRBD2. There are 15 residues in the CDR3. The V and J ends lost 4 bases and 9 bases, in that order; junction bases with no gene match: 9. Per the germline V gene, CDR1 is MGHRA and CDR2 is YSYEKL. The CDR3 DNA sequence: TGCGCCAGCAGCCTTTCTAGCGGGAGTCAGGGTGAGCAGTTCTTC. Its protein product is CASSLSSGSQGEQFF.

This clonotype was seen at least ten times. This sequence joins TRBV28 and TRBJ2-5; D gene ambiguous. Germline V CDR1 and CDR2: MDHEN, SYDVKM. The CDR3 has 10 amino acids. V was trimmed by 4 bases and J by 4 bases, leaving 1 base between them. The CDR3 DNA reads TGTGCCAGCAGTTCAGAGACCCAGTACTTC. This sequence encodes CASSSETQYF.

The chain uses TRBV28 and TRBJ2-3, with 10 bases aligning to TRBD1. CDR3 length equals 14 residues. V lost 7 bases and J lost 1; bases outside the gene matches: 2. Germline V gene lookup returns CDR1 MDHEN and CDR2 SYDVKM. The CDR3 DNA follows: TGTGCCAGCACCGGGACAGGGGGCACAGATACGCAGTATTTT. Its protein is CASTGTGGTDTQYF.

This clonotype was counted a few times. V and J are TRBV4-2 and TRBJ2-7; a weak D match, TRBD1 (5 bases). Trimming pared 6 bases from V and 2 bases from J, leaving 17 bases between. The CDR3 covers 15 residues. The germline V gene has CDR1 LGHNA and CDR2 YNFKEQ. CDR3 in amino acids: CASRIIQDDPYEQYF. As DNA, the CDR3 is TGTGCCAGCAGGATAATACAGGATGACCCCTACGAGCAGTACTTC.

The chain carries TRBV19 and TRBJ1-5; D perhaps matches TRBD1 (5 bases). The CDR3 runs 16 residues. Between the trimmed V and J ends, which lost 3 bases and 8 bases, there was a span of 20 bases. The germline V gene has CDR1 LNHDA and CDR2 SQIVND (reference sequence). In DNA, the CDR3 is TGTGCCAGTAGTATTCAAGGGGCGCTTCTCTATAAGCCCCAGCATTTT. This gives the protein CASSIQGALLYKPQHF.

The chain is built from TRBV30 and TRBJ1-2; D not certain. The CDR3 is 16 amino acids. Germline V CDR1 and CDR2: GTSNPN, SVGIG (reference sequence). V was trimmed by 2 bases and J by 1 base, leaving 17 bases between them. The DNA of the CDR3 is TGTGCCTGGAGTCGGTACCCTCGGAAACATAACTATGGCTACACCTTC. This sequence encodes CAWSRYPRKHNYGYTF.

V and J are TRBV9 and TRBJ2-1; D not resolved. V was shortened by 4 bases and J by 5 bases, with 19 bases between the two germline ends. The germline gives CDR1 SGDLS, CDR2 YYNGEE. The CDR3 contains 16 residues. Here the CDR3 reads CASSQNGPEYHNEQFF. The CDR3 DNA reads as TGTGCCAGCAGCCAGAACGGACCCGAATACCACAATGAGCAGTTCTTC.